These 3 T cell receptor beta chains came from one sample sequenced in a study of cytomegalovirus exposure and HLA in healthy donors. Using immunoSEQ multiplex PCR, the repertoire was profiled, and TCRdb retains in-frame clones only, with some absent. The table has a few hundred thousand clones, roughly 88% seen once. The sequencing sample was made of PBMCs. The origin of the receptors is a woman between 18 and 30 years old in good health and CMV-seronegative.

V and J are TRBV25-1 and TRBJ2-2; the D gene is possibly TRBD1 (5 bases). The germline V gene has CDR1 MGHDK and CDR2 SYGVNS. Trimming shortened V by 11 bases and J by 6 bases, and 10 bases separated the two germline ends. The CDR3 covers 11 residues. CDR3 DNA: TGTGCCGTCAGGGTAGCCGGGGAGCTGTTTTTT. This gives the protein CAVRVAGELFF.

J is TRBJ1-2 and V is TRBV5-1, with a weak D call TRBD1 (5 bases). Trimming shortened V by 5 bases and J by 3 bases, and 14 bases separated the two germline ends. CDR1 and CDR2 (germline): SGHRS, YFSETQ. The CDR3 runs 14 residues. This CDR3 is CASSSAGQYYGYTF. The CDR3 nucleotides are TGCGCCAGCAGTTCAGCAGGGCAGTACTATGGCTACACCTTC.

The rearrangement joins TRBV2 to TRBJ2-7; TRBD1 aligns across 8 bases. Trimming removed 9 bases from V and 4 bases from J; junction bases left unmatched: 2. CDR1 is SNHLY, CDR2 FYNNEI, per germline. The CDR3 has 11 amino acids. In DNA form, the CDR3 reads TGTGCCAGTGACAGGGGTTACGAGCAGTACTTC. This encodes CASDRGYEQYF.